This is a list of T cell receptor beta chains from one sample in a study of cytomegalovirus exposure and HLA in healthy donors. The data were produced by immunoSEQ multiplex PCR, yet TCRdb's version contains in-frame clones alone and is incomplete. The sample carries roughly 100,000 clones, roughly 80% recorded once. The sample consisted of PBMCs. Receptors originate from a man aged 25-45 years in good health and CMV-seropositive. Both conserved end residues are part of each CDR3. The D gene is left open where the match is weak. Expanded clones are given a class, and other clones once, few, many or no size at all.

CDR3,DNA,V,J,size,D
CASSPGQGLETQYF,TGCGCCAGCAGCCCGGGACAGGGGTTGGAGACCCAGTACTTC,TRBV5-1,TRBJ2-5,.,TRBD1
CSVRTGTGFEKLFF,TGCAGCGTCCGAACCGGGACAGGGTTTGAAAAACTGTTTTTT,TRBV29-1,TRBJ1-4,.,TRBD1
CASRLSGGRRTEAFF,TGTGCCAGCAGGTTATCCGGGGGGAGGCGAACTGAAGCTTTCTTT,TRBV28,TRBJ1-1,once,.
CASSPITENTEAFF,TGCGCCAGCAGCCCTATAACAGAGAACACTGAAGCTTTCTTT,TRBV4-1,TRBJ1-1,few,.
CASSSRDSYSYEQYF,TGTGCCAGCAGCTCCCGGGACAGCTACTCCTACGAGCAGTACTTC,TRBV7-9,TRBJ2-7,.,TRBD1
CASSSYIDRGRETQYF,TGTGCCAGCAGTTCCTACATCGACAGGGGGCGTGAGACCCAGTACTTC,TRBV28,TRBJ2-5,few,TRBD1
CASSRIPGQINEKLFF,TGTGCCAGCAGCCGGATCCCGGGACAGATTAATGAAAAACTGTTTTTT,TRBV5-6,TRBJ1-4,many,TRBD1
CASSRTSGEQYF,TGTGCCAGTAGTCGGACTAGCGGCGAGCAGTACTTC,TRBV19,TRBJ2-7,.,TRBD2
CASSPPTGINTEAFF,TGCGCCAGCAGCCCTCCGACAGGGATAAACACTGAAGCTTTCTTT,TRBV5-1,TRBJ1-1,.,TRBD1
CASSLVDSRYEQYF,TGTGCCAGCAGCTTAGTTGACAGTCGGTACGAGCAGTACTTC,TRBV5-6,TRBJ2-7,.,.
CAWSVQGLGNTIYF,TGTGCCTGGAGTGTTCAGGGGCTCGGAAACACCATATATTTT,TRBV30,TRBJ1-3,.,.
CASSGRTGSPANEKLFF,TGTGCCAGCAGCGGTAGGACAGGGAGTCCAGCTAATGAAAAACTGTTTTTT,TRBV21-1,TRBJ1-4,.,.
CASSQLGQGDQPQHF,TGCGCCAGCAGCCAACTGGGACAGGGGGATCAGCCCCAGCATTTT,TRBV4-1,TRBJ1-5,.,TRBD1
CASSLPRTSGGAYEQYF,TGCGCCAGCAGCTTGCCCCGGACTAGCGGGGGGGCCTACGAGCAGTACTTC,TRBV5-1,TRBJ2-7,.,TRBD2
CASSLRGGGADNEQFF,TGTGCCAGCTCACTACGAGGCGGGGGGGCCGACAATGAGCAGTTCTTC,TRBV18,TRBJ2-1,.,TRBD2
CASSLGGMAGSETQYF,TGTGCCAGCAGCTTAGGGGGGATGGCGGGGTCAGAGACCCAGTACTTC,TRBV7-8,TRBJ2-5,.,.
CARRHLPNTGELFF,TGTGCCAGGAGACACCTACCGAACACCGGGGAGCTGTTTTTT,TRBV6-1,TRBJ2-2,.,.
CASTADSNYGYTF,TGTGCCAGCACCGCCGACAGCAACTATGGCTACACCTTC,TRBV2,TRBJ1-2,.,.
CSVTGGPSTDTQYF,TGCAGCGTTACCGGTGGGCCTAGCACAGATACGCAGTATTTT,TRBV29-1,TRBJ2-3,.,.
CASSSQGTSTDTQYF,TGTGCCAGCAGCTCACAGGGTACTAGCACAGATACGCAGTATTTT,TRBV7-9,TRBJ2-3,.,.
CASKTGQGAWQPQHF,TGTGCCAGCAAGACGGGACAGGGGGCTTGGCAGCCCCAGCATTTT,TRBV27,TRBJ1-5,few,TRBD1
CASSIGGGDTQYF,TGTGCCAGTAGTATCGGGGGAGGAGATACGCAGTATTTT,TRBV19,TRBJ2-3,.,.
CASSYRTGLGTEAFF,TGTGCCAGCAGCTACCGTACAGGGCTAGGCACTGAAGCTTTCTTT,TRBV7-8,TRBJ1-1,.,.
CASSLVVGGLKNEQFF,TGCGCCAGCAGCTTGGTGGTGGGGGGGCTGAAGAATGAGCAGTTCTTC,TRBV5-1,TRBJ2-1,once,.
CASSQATRFTDTQYF,TGCGCCAGCAGCCAAGCAACTAGGTTTACAGATACGCAGTATTTT,TRBV4-1,TRBJ2-3,.,.
CASSVDGGKTQYF,TGTGCCAGCAGCGTAGACGGGGGTAAGACCCAGTACTTC,TRBV9,TRBJ2-5,.,.
CASSSQGPNTEAFF,TGCGCCAGCAGCTCACAGGGCCCGAACACTGAAGCTTTCTTT,TRBV5-1,TRBJ1-1,.,.
CASSPGQPHQPQHF,TGCGCCAGCAGCCCAGGACAACCCCATCAGCCCCAGCATTTT,TRBV4-1,TRBJ1-5,.,.
CASSLSGGISDTQYF,TGTGCCAGCAGCCTAAGCGGGGGAATCTCCGATACGCAGTATTTT,TRBV9,TRBJ2-3,.,TRBD2
CASSWAVTANTEAFF,TGTGCCAGCAGCTGGGCCGTGACAGCGAACACTGAAGCTTTCTTT,TRBV7-8,TRBJ1-1,.,.
CSARQSFNEKLFF,TGCAGCGCTAGACAGAGCTTTAATGAAAAACTGTTTTTT,TRBV29-1,TRBJ1-4,.,.
CSVGQGGAYNEQFF,TGCAGCGTTGGCCAAGGGGGCGCCTACAATGAGCAGTTCTTC,TRBV29-1,TRBJ2-1,few,TRBD1
CAWSAIAGGYNEQFF,TGTGCCTGGAGCGCGATAGCGGGGGGCTACAATGAGCAGTTCTTC,TRBV30,TRBJ2-1,once,TRBD2
CASSLQGSTEAFF,TGTGCCAGCAGTTTACAGGGGAGCACTGAAGCTTTCTTT,TRBV6-4,TRBJ1-1,.,TRBD1
CASSPGLAGGTDTQYF,TGTGCCAGCAGCCCGGGACTAGCGGGAGGCACAGATACGCAGTATTTT,TRBV7-2,TRBJ2-3,.,TRBD2
CASTLQGAYEQYF,TGTGCCAGCACTTTACAGGGGGCCTACGAGCAGTACTTC,TRBV5-5,TRBJ2-7,few,TRBD1
CASKKSGTDVYGYTF,TGCGCCAGCAAAAAATCCGGGACAGACGTCTATGGCTACACCTTC,TRBV5-1,TRBJ1-2,.,TRBD1
CASSQGVWGHAQETQYF,TGTGCCAGCAGCCAAGGCGTGTGGGGACACGCCCAAGAGACCCAGTACTTC,TRBV14,TRBJ2-5,.,.
CASSQGWAGTGNTIYF,TGTGCCAGCAGCCAAGGTTGGGCAGGGACTGGAAACACCATATATTTT,TRBV4-2,TRBJ1-3,.,.
CASSSTGGISGNTIYF,TGTGCCAGCAGTTCAACAGGGGGAATCTCTGGAAACACCATATATTTT,TRBV7-9,TRBJ1-3,.,TRBD1
CASSQGLTSEYNEQFF,TGCGCCAGCAGCCAGGGCTTGACTAGCGAGTACAATGAGCAGTTCTTC,TRBV4-3,TRBJ2-1,few,TRBD2
CASSVGSGGEKLFF,TGTGCCAGCAGCGTAGGCTCAGGAGGTGAAAAACTGTTTTTT,TRBV9,TRBJ1-4,few,.
CASSLEPTTGISNQPQHF,TGCGCCAGCAGCTTGGAACCCACTACAGGCATTAGCAATCAGCCCCAGCATTTT,TRBV5-1,TRBJ1-5,.,.
CASSLGGTDTQYF,TGTGCCAGCAGCTTAGGGGGAACAGATACGCAGTATTTT,TRBV5-6,TRBJ2-3,.,.
CASSLSSGVEGEQYF,TGTGCCAGCAGCCTCTCAAGCGGGGTAGAGGGCGAGCAGTACTTC,TRBV7-2,TRBJ2-7,.,TRBD2
CASSLGTSGGNIQYF,TGTGCCAGCAGCTTGGGGACTAGCGGGGGAAACATTCAGTACTTC,TRBV7-3,TRBJ2-4,.,TRBD2
CASSQGAPEAFF,TGTGCCAGCAGTCAGGGGGCCCCTGAAGCTTTCTTT,TRBV7-2,TRBJ1-1,once,TRBD1
CASSEAESSYEQYF,TGCGCCAGCAGTGAGGCGGAAAGCTCCTACGAGCAGTACTTC,TRBV10-2,TRBJ2-7,.,.